The present T cell receptor beta chain was sequenced within a study of blood T cell repertoires in COVID-19. Overall study: Sample material is recorded as cDNA or gDNA derived from T cells, B-cell-depleted T cells, or PBMCs.

While infection was still active, Seattle patients were enrolled and then followed longitudinally. Profiled with immunoSEQ multiplex PCR; TCRdb holds only in-frame clones, not every one. The table has 150,000 to 200,000 clones, approximately 90% seen once. Trimming took 4 bases from V and 5 from J; bases not matched to a gene: 3. Germline V CDR1 and CDR2: LNHDA, SQIVND (reference sequence). The CDR3 totals 13 residues. The source is a young man with COVID-19, enrolled during active disease. The genes are TRBV19 and TRBJ2-5; 8 bases line up with TRBD1. Sequences were obtained from peripheral blood. The chain's CDR3 is CASSTGGRETQYF. Written as DNA, the CDR3 is TGTGCCAGTAGTACAGGGGGCCGCGAGACCCAGTACTTC.